The clone carrying this T cell receptor beta chain showed up many times. Its antigen is not known. The sample belongs to a study of spatial heterogeneity in lung cancer. Study details: Tumor-region counts of TCR transcripts tracked strongly with a T cell module score from matched bulk RNA-seq.

J lost 6 bases, V lost 3 bases, and 3 bases had no gene match. The germline V gene has CDR1 DFQATT and CDR2 SNEGSKA (reference sequence). This CDR3 has 13 amino acids. Study observations and caveats: Higher tumor mutation counts went along with higher counts of expanded intratumoral alpha and beta TCRs.

The time point was: sample taken at primary tumor resection. Donors were about 70 untreated early-stage non-small cell lung cancer patients. Whole RNA from tumor, nontumor lung or frozen PBMC was sequenced unsorted. One entry per CDR3 protein results from TCRdb running MiXCR on the 5' RACE reads. The sample carries some 10,000 distinct CDR3 sequences, 6% to 7% recorded once. This TCR derives from a male donor with early-stage non-small cell lung cancer. This chain links TRBV20-1 with TRBJ2-7, with 12 bases matching TRBD2. Sequencing used lung tumor tissue, obtained at surgery. Here the CDR3 DNA reads TGCAGTGCTAGTAGGGGACTAGCGGGCGAGCAGTACTTC. Translated: CSASRGLAGEQYF.